A selection of T cell receptor beta chains follows, all from one sample in a study of technical replicates of blood from a handful of donors. Some clones are missing from TCRdb's copy, which holds only in-frame ones; the method was immunoSEQ multiplex PCR. The data show some 96,000 clones, approximately 94% seen once. Input material: T cells isolated from PBMCs. These receptors came from a human donor in good health. The CDR3 runs from the conserved cysteine through the conserved F or W. The order of the fields is clone size, D gene, J gene, V gene, CDR3 DNA, CDR3 protein. The D gene is left open where the match is weak. Rows give clone size only sometimes, using once, few, many, or a class for an expanded clone.

size: -
D: TRBD1
J: TRBJ2-5
V: TRBV28
DNA: TGTGCCAGCAGTTCCCGGACAGGGAGGCACAGAGAGACCCAGTACTTC
CDR3: CASSSRTGRHRETQYF

size: -
D: -
J: TRBJ1-2
V: TRBV6-5
DNA: TGTGCCAGCAGTCTCCGTTTGGCCAACTATGGCTACACCTTC
CDR3: CASSLRLANYGYTF

size: -
D: -
J: TRBJ2-6
V: TRBV2
DNA: TGTGCCAGCAGTGAAGGGGGGCTGAGGGGCCCAACTCCCGGGGCCAACGTCCTGACTTTC
CDR3: CASSEGGLRGPTPGANVLTF

size: -
D: TRBD1
J: TRBJ1-1
V: TRBV6-6
DNA: TGTGCCAGCAGCCCCCGGGACAGGGACAACACTGAAGCTTTCTTT
CDR3: CASSPRDRDNTEAFF

size: -
D: TRBD1
J: TRBJ2-1
V: TRBV7-3
DNA: TGTGCCAGCAGCTTTGGACAGGGAATAGAGCAGTTCTTC
CDR3: CASSFGQGIEQFF

size: -
D: TRBD1
J: TRBJ2-7
V: TRBV7-2
DNA: TGTGCCAGCAGGGAAAGGGACAGCTCCTACGAGCAGTACTTC
CDR3: CASRERDSSYEQYF

size: once
D: TRBD1
J: TRBJ1-1
V: TRBV15
DNA: TGTGCCACCAGCTCCCGGGACAGGGGATGGCGGAGAGGTGAAGCTTTCTTT
CDR3: CATSSRDRGWRRGEAFF

size: -
D: TRBD1
J: TRBJ1-3
V: TRBV5-1
DNA: TGCGCCAGCAGCTCCGGACCCGGGACAGGGCTTCTAAGAAACACCATATATTTT
CDR3: CASSSGPGTGLLRNTIYF

size: -
D: TRBD2
J: TRBJ2-5
V: TRBV28
DNA: TGTGCCAGCAGTCCCCCCAGACTAGCGGGAGAGGAGACCCAGTACTTC
CDR3: CASSPPRLAGEETQYF

size: once
D: -
J: TRBJ2-2
V: TRBV11-2
DNA: TGTGCCAGCAGCTATAGAGGGACTGGCACCGGGGAGCTGTTTTTT
CDR3: CASSYRGTGTGELFF

size: -
D: -
J: TRBJ2-7
V: TRBV9
DNA: TGTGCCAGCAGCGTAGGGCCCCCTAGCTCCTACGAGCAGTACTTC
CDR3: CASSVGPPSSYEQYF

size: -
D: -
J: TRBJ2-2
V: TRBV25-1
DNA: TGTGCCAGCAGTGAATCCTTGACCGGGGAGCTGTTTTTT
CDR3: CASSESLTGELFF

size: -
D: -
J: TRBJ1-5
V: TRBV18
DNA: TGTGCCAGCTCACCTCCGGGACGGAGGGGTAGCAATCAGCCCCAGCATTTT
CDR3: CASSPPGRRGSNQPQHF

size: -
D: -
J: TRBJ1-1
V: TRBV19
DNA: TGTGCCAGTAGTTCCGGGGGGGATAACACTGAAGCTTTCTTT
CDR3: CASSSGGDNTEAFF

size: -
D: -
J: TRBJ2-3
V: TRBV29-1
DNA: TGCAGCGCGCGCGGGGCGACCTCCCACACAGATACGCAGTATTTT
CDR3: CSARGATSHTDTQYF

size: -
D: TRBD1
J: TRBJ2-7
V: TRBV2
DNA: TGTGCCAGCAGTGAGGGCCCAGGGGGCTACGAGCAGTACTTC
CDR3: CASSEGPGGYEQYF

size: -
D: -
J: TRBJ2-2
V: TRBV27
DNA: TGTGCCAGCAGCTGGGGTTTAGGGGCGAACACCGGGGAGCTGTTTTTT
CDR3: CASSWGLGANTGELFF

size: -
D: TRBD2
J: TRBJ2-1
V: TRBV4-1
DNA: TGCGCCAGCAGCCTCCGGACTAGCGGGAGCTCCTACAATGAGCAGTTCTTC
CDR3: CASSLRTSGSSYNEQFF

size: -
D: TRBD1
J: TRBJ2-1
V: TRBV5-1
DNA: TGCGCCAGCAGCTTGACAGGGGGAAAGGCCGACAACAATGAGCAGTTCTTC
CDR3: CASSLTGGKADNNEQFF

size: -
D: -
J: TRBJ2-3
V: TRBV28
DNA: TGTGCCTCTACGAGAGACAGTAGCACAGATACGCAGTATTTT
CDR3: CASTRDSSTDTQYF

size: -
D: TRBD2
J: TRBJ2-1
V: TRBV28
DNA: TGTGCCAGCAGTTCTAACCTAGCGGGAGGCGTTTACAATGAGCAGTTCTTC
CDR3: CASSSNLAGGVYNEQFF

size: once
D: -
J: TRBJ2-2
V: TRBV7-6
DNA: TGTGCCAGCAGCCTCACCTACCGGGTCAAGAACACCGGGGAGCTGTTTTTT
CDR3: CASSLTYRVKNTGELFF

size: once
D: TRBD2
J: TRBJ2-1
V: TRBV28
DNA: TGTGCCAGCAGTCCTATACTAGCGGGAGGTACCTACAATGAGCAGTTCTTC
CDR3: CASSPILAGGTYNEQFF

size: -
D: -
J: TRBJ2-6
V: TRBV30
DNA: TGTGCCTGGATTTCCTCGGGGTCTGGGGCCAACGTCCTGACTTTC
CDR3: CAWISSGSGANVLTF

size: -
D: TRBD1
J: TRBJ1-2
V: TRBV5-1
DNA: TGCGCCAGCAGCTCTGACGGAAGACAGGGGGAAGGCTACACCTTC
CDR3: CASSSDGRQGEGYTF

size: -
D: -
J: TRBJ2-7
V: TRBV28
DNA: TGTGCCAGCAGTTCCCCCTTGGAGTGGTCCGAGCAGTACTTC
CDR3: CASSSPLEWSEQYF

size: -
D: TRBD1
J: TRBJ1-4
V: TRBV9
DNA: TGTGCCAGCAGCGTGACAGGGGGAGGTGAAAAACTGTTTTTT
CDR3: CASSVTGGGEKLFF

size: -
D: TRBD1
J: TRBJ1-4
V: TRBV5-4
DNA: TGTGCCAGCAGCGCAACGACAGGGGCGGAAAAACTGTTTTTT
CDR3: CASSATTGAEKLFF